This T cell receptor beta chain was retrieved from a study of T cell repertoires in cytomegalovirus infection. Study overall: An indication of both CMV infection and matching HLA type came from public TCR beta signatures. General study findings and limits: Using cumulative public TCR beta family frequency, the authors identified those who carried CMV together with the relevant HLA. Clonotype analysis showed dominance of the ex vivo response by HLA-C-restricted CMV-specific TCR beta clonotypes.

Germline lookup yields CDR1 DFQATT and CDR2 SNEGSKA (reference sequence). The CDR3 is 12 amino acids. Deletions cut 3 bases from V and 6 bases from J, with 11 bases between. Remarks on this clonotype: No antigen is known for it.

TCRdb used MiXCR to reprocess the reads, holding one entry per CDR3 protein. The sample has about 700,000 distinct CDR3 sequences; around 31% are singletons. The chain recombines TRBV20-1 with TRBJ1-1; D gene ambiguous. The sequenced sample was cultured PBMCs, obtained from culture after CMV antigen stimulation. The source of this sequence is a human donor in good health (CMV status not recorded). Some clones in this sample may be carry-over from other donors' samples. In nucleotides, the CDR3 is TGCAGTGCTAGTCCTAGGCGGGCTGAAGCTTTCTTT. Translating it yields CSASPRRAEAFF.